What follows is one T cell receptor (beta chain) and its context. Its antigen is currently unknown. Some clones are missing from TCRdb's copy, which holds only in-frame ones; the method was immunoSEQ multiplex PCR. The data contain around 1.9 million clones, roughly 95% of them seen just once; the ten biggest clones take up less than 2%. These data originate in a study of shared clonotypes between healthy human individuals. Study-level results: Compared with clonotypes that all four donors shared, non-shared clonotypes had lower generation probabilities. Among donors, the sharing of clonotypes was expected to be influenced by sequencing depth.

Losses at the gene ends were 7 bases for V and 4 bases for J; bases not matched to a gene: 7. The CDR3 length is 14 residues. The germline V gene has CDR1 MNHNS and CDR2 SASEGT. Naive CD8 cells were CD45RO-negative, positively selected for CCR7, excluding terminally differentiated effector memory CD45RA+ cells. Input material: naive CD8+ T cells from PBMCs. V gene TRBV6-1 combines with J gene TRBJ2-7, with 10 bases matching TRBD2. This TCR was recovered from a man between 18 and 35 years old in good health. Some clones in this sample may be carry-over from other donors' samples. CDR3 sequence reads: CASKASGSSYEQYF. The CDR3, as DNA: TGTGCCAGCAAGGCTAGCGGGAGTTCTTACGAGCAGTACTTC.